In its sample, the clone carrying this TCR beta chain was seen once. Germline CDR1 LGHDT, CDR2 YNNKEL (reference sequence). The trim removed 2 bases at V and 7 bases at J, leaving 3 bases unmatched. This CDR3 is 14 amino acids long. Study processing details: Amplification of reference gene primers provided the estimated nucleated cell counts. The data were produced by immunoSEQ multiplex PCR, yet TCRdb's version contains in-frame clones alone and is incomplete. V and J calls and clone size are as listed in that table; D and trimming were resolved from the DNA. The sample comprises some 31,000 clones, about 88% of which are singletons, and roughly an eighth rests with the top ten. This record comes from a study of blood T cell repertoires in COVID-19. As for the study in general: T cells, B-cell-depleted T cells, or PBMCs provided the cDNA or gDNA that served as material.

The specimen was peripheral blood. The sequence was collected from a man aged 70-80 years with active COVID-19. The chain joins TRBV3-1 (or the pseudogene TRBV3-2) to TRBJ1-5; 9 bases agree with TRBD1. The CDR3 DNA reads as TGTGCCAGCAGCCAATGGACAGGGGTCCAGCCCCAGCATTTT. Amino acids: CASSQWTGVQPQHF.